This TCR beta chain was found in a study of sequential checkpoint blockade in melanoma. The germline gives CDR1 SGDLS, CDR2 YYNGEE. V lost 1 base to trimming and J lost 1 base, with 11 bases between them. This CDR3 has 15 amino acids. This sample's treatment: randomized to nivolumab then ipilimumab (arm A) or the reverse (arm B). Using immunoSEQ multiplex PCR, the repertoire was profiled, and TCRdb retains in-frame clones only, with some absent. Among approximately 14,000 clones listed, roughly 82% were seen once. V and J are TRBV9 and TRBJ1-1; D is undetermined. This TCR was recovered from a human donor with melanoma. Source: CD8+ T cells sorted from blood (inferred from file names), taken from a patient given nivolumab and ipilimumab in sequence. The CDR3 bases are TGTGCCAGCAGCGTAAGTGGAGCTTCGAACACTGAAGCTTTCTTT. Translation: CASSVSGASNTEAFF. The variable domain in full, completed from reference TRBV9 and TRBJ1-1, reads DSGVTQTPKHLITATGQRVTLRCSPRSGDLSVYWYQQSLDQGLQFLIQYYNGEERAKGNILERFSAQQFPDLHSELNLSSLELGDSALYFCASSVSGASNTEAFFGQGTRLTVV.